This T cell receptor (beta chain) was sequenced for a study of T cell responses to AZD1222 COVID-19 vaccine (TCRdb year 2021). For the study in its entirety: TCR sequencing covered over 230 trial participants: 200 to 220 given two doses of AZD1222 and approximately 25 given two doses of MenACWY control vaccine. Trial participants were enrolled into age subgroups of 18-55, 56-69 and 70-plus years, which contained about 150, 27 and 61 TCR-sequenced participants, respectively. Broader findings and caveats from the paper: After two AZD1222 doses, both the breadth and the depth of spike-specific TCRs were significantly higher than at day 0 and than in MenACWY recipients. Most participants were white British and females outnumbered males, and the authors suggested that clonal diversity may have been underestimated. In the small 56-69-year group, the increase in depth fell short of significance, most likely because of low power. Conclusions about previously exposed vaccinees are limited, since just 6 or 7 AZD1222 recipients were seropositive for SARS-CoV-2 at baseline. Because no day 14 peak-response samples were available, the repertoires could be characterized only after the peak T cell response. Reportedly, close to half of the unique spike-specific TCRs recognized epitopes lying outside the regions that are mutated in the B.1.351 and B.1.1.7 variants. CD4 TCRs associated with the vaccine covered the entire spike protein, and the dominant responses were in regions 160-218 and 743-854.

Taken with the paper, the label for time point translates to: about 28 days (+/-7) after the second vaccine dose. AZD1222 recipients given second doses at about 4 weeks or at about 12 weeks were pooled, since spike-specific TCR depth and breadth were not found to differ between the two schedules. Vaccinee samples came from UK trials COV001 and COV002, including a single-blind randomized controlled phase 2/3 trial of AZD1222 (ChAdOx1 nCoV-19) in healthy adults. For TCRbeta chain sequencing, PBMC samples were collected from trial participants at day 0 and at day 28 after the second dose. To note about this clone: Its antigen is still unknown. There are no base qualities to consult, and no much larger clone falls within one base.

The CDR3 regions of human TCRbeta chains were analyzed by immunosequencing. The source study handled its data this way. Repertoire TCRs were checked for matches against a reference library of SARS-CoV-2-specific TCRs that had been generated using the MIRA antigen-specificity platform. Breadth meant the fraction of unique TCRs that were SARS-CoV-2-associated, whereas depth meant the fraction of total T cells that were SARS-CoV-2-associated. Using the MIRA data, every spike-specific TCR was mapped to the spike region that the TCR reacted to and assigned to either a CD4 or a CD8 class. Log10-transformed breadth and depth values were compared by one-way ANOVA with Sidak's multiple comparisons tests. TCRdb stores this immuneACCESS table with in-frame sequences only. Part of the clones is absent; in the studies checked, under half of the shortfall reflects unresolved V genes, and no reason is known for the rest. V and J calls and clone size come straight from that table; D and trimming were deduced from the DNA. This sample has 26,000 or so clones in its table, and around 92% of those were observed once. The biggest ten clones account for roughly 8.8% of the sample.

The CDR3 has 16 amino acids, counting the end cysteine and phenylalanine. The retained sequence is limited to the CDR3, 48 bases, with the frame set at the first base. A distance of 21 bases separates the germline ends of V and J, which lose 2 bases and 10 bases respectively. The germline V gene gives CDR1 as MDHEN and CDR2 as SYDVKM. This specimen was peripheral blood, taken 28 days after the second AZD1222 dose. The receptor's source is an adult who received the AZD1222 COVID-19 vaccine. Recombination linked TRBV28 to TRBJ2-1; the D gene could be either TRBD1 or TRBD2, each agreeing at 7 bases. The CDR3 loop reads CASSLMGRGGREEQFF. The sequence in DNA is TGTGCCAGCAGTTTAATGGGCAGGGGGGGCCGCGAGGAGCAGTTCTTC.